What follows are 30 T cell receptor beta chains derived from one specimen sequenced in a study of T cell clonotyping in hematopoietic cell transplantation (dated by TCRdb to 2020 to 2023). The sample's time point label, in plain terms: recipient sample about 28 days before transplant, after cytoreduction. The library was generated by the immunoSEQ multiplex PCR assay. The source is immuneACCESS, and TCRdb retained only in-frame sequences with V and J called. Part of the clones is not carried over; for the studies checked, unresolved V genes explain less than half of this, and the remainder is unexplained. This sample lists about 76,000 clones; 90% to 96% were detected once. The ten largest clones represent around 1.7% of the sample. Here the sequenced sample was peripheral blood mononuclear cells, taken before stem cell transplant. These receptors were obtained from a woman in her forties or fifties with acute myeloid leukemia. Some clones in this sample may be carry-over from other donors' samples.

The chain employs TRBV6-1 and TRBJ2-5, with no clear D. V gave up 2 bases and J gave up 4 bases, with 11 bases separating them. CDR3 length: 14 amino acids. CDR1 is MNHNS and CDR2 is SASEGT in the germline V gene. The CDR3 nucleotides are TGTGCCAGCAGTGAATACAGCCGAAGAGAGACCCAGTACTTC. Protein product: CASSEYSRRETQYF.

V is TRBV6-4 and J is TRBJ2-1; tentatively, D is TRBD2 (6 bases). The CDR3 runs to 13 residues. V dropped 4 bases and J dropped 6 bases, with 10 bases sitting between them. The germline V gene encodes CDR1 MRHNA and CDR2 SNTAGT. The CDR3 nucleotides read TGTGCCAGCAGTGGGAAGGAGGGCAATGAGCAGTTCTTC. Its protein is CASSGKEGNEQFF.

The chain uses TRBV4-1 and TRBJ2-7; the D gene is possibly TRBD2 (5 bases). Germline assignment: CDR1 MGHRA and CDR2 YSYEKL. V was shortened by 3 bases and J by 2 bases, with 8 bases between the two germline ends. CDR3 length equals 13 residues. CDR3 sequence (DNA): TGCGCCAGCAGCCACGTCGGGACCTACGAGCAGTACTTC. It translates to CASSHVGTYEQYF.

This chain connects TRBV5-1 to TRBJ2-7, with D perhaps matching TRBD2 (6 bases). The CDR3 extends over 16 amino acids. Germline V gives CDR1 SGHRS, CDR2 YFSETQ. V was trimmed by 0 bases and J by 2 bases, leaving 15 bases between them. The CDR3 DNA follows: TGCGCCAGCAGCTTGGGACGGACGCCGGGGGCCTACGAGCAGTACTTC. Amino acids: CASSLGRTPGAYEQYF.

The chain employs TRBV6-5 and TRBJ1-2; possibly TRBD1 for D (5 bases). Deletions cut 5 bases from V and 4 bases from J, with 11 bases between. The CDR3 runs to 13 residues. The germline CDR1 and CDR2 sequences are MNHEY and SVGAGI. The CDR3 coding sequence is TGTGCCAGCAGTCAGCTGGGGGGCTATGGCTACACCTTC. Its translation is CASSQLGGYGYTF.

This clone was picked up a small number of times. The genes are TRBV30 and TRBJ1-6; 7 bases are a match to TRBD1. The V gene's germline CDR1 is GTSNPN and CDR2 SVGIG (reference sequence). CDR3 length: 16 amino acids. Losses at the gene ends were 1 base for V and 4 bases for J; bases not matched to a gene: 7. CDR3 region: CAWSDMTGRYNSPLHF. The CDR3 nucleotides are TGTGCCTGGAGTGACATGACAGGGAGATATAATTCACCCCTCCACTTT. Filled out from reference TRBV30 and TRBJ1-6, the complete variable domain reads SQTIHQWPATLVQPVGSPLSLECTVEGTSNPNLYWYRQAAGRGLQLLFYSVGIGQISSEVPQNLSASRPQDRQFILSSKKLLLSDSGFYLCAWSDMTGRYNSPLHFGNGTRLTVT.

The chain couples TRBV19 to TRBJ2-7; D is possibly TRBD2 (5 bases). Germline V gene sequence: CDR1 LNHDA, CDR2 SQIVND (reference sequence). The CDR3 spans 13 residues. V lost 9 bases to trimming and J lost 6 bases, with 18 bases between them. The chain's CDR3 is CASRRAGVGEQYF. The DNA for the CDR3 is TGTGCCAGCCGTAGGGCGGGTGTAGGCGAGCAGTACTTC.

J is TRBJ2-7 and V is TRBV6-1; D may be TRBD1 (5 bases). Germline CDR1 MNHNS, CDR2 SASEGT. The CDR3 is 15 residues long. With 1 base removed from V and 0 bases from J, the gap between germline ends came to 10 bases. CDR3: CASSEGPGRSYEQYF. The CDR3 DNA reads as TGTGCCAGCAGTGAAGGGCCAGGGCGCTCCTACGAGCAGTACTTC.

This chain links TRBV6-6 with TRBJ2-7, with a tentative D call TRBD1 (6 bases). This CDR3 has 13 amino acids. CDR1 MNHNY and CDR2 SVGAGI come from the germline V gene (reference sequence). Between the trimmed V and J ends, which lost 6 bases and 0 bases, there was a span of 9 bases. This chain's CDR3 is CASSDRPSYEQYF. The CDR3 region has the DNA TGTGCCAGCAGCGACAGGCCCTCCTACGAGCAGTACTTC.

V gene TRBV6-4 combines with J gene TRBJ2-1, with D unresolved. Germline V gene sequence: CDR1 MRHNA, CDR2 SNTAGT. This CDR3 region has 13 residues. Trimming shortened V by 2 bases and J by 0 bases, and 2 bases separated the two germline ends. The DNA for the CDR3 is TGTGCCAGCAGTGACAGCTCCTACAATGAGCAGTTCTTC. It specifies CASSDSSYNEQFF.

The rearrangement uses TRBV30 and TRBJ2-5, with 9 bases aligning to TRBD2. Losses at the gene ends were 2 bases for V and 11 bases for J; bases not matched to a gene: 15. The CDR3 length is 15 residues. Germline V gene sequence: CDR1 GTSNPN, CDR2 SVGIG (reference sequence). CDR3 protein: CAWSMGLSSGRTQYF. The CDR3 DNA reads TGTGCCTGGAGTATGGGACTTTCCAGCGGGAGGACACAGTACTTC. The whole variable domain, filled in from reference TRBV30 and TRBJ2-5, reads SQTIHQWPATLVQPVGSPLSLECTVEGTSNPNLYWYRQAAGRGLQLLFYSVGIGQISSEVPQNLSASRPQDRQFILSSKKLLLSDSGFYLCAWSMGLSSGRTQYFGPGTRLLVL.

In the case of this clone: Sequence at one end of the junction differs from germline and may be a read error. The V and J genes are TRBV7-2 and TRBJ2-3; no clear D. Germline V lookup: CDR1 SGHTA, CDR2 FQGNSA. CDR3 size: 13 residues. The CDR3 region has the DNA TGTGCCAGCAGGGACCCGGTCGAGAGAGCCACGCTTTGG. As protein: CASRDPVERATLW.

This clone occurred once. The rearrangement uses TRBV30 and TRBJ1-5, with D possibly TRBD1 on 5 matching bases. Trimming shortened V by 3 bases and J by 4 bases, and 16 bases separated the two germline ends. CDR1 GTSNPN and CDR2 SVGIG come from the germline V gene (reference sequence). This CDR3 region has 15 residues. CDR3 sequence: CAWRQPQGGNQPQHF. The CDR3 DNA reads TGTGCCTGGAGGCAACCTCAGGGAGGAAATCAGCCCCAGCATTTT.

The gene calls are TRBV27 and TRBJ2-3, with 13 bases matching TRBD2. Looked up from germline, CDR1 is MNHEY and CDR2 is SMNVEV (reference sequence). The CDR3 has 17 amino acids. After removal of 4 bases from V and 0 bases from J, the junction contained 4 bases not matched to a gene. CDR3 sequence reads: CASSWGTSGASTDTQYF. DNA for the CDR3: TGTGCCAGCAGTTGGGGGACTAGCGGGGCTAGCACAGATACGCAGTATTTT.

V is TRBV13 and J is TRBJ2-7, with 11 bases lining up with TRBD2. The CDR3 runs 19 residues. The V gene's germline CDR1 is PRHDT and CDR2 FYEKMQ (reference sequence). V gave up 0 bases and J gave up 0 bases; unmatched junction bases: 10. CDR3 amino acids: CASSLGGGLAGGSSYEQYF. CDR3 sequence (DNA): TGTGCCAGCAGCTTAGGAGGCGGACTAGCGGGTGGGAGCTCCTACGAGCAGTACTTC.

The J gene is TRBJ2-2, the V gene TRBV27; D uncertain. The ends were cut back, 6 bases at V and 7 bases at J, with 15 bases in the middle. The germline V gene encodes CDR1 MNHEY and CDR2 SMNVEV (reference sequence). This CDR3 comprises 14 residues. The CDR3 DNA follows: TGTGCCAGCAGCCCTTTTTCTCTGAGCGGGGAGCTGTTTTTT. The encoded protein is CASSPFSLSGELFF.

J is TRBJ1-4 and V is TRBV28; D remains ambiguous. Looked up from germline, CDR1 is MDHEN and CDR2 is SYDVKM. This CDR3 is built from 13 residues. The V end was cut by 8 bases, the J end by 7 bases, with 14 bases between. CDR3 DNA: TGTGCCAGCGGTAGAGTGGCGCTTGAAAAACTGTTTTTT. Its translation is CASGRVALEKLFF.

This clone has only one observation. The CDR3 coding sequence is TGCAGCGCGACATTCACCGGGGAGCTGTTTTTT. It codes for CSATFTGELFF. The chain employs TRBV29-1 and TRBJ2-2; no reliable D call. The CDR3 loop spans 11 amino acids. Germline assignment: CDR1 SQVTM and CDR2 ANQGSEA. Trimming cost V 7 bases and J 4 bases, with 7 bases left between them.

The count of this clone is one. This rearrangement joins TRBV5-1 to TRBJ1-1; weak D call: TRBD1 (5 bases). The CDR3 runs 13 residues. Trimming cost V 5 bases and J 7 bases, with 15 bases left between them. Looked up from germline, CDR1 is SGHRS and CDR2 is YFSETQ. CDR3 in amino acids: CASRPSPTGEAFF. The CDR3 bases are TGCGCCAGCAGACCATCCCCCACAGGTGAAGCTTTCTTT.

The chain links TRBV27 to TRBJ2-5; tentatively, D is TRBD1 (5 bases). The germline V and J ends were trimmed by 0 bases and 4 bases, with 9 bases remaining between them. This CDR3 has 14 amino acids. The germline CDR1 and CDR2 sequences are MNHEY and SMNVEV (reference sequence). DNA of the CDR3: TGTGCCAGCAGTTTATCGAGGACATTAGAGACCCAGTACTTC. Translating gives CASSLSRTLETQYF.

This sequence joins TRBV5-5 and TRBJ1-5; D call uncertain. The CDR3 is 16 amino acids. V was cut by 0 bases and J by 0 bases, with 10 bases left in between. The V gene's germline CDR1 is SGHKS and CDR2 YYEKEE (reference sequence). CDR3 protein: CASSLVVGDSNQPQHF. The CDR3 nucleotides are TGTGCCAGCAGCTTGGTTGTCGGAGATAGCAATCAGCCCCAGCATTTT.

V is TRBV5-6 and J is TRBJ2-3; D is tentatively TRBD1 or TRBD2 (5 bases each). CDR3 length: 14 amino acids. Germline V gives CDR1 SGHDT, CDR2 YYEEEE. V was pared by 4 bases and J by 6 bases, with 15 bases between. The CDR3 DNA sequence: TGTGCCAGCAGCATCCGGGGCCAGGCGGATACGCAGTATTTT. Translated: CASSIRGQADTQYF.

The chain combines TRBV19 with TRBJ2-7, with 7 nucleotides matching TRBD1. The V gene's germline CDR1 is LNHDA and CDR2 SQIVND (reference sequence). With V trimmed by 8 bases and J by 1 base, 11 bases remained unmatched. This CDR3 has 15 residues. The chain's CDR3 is CASSTSGQASYEQYF. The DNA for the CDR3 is TGTGCCAGTTCCACCTCCGGACAGGCGTCCTACGAGCAGTACTTC. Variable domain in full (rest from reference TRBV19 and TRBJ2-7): DGGITQSPKYLFRKEGQNVTLSCEQNLNHDAMYWYRQDPGQGLRLIYYSQIVNDFQKGDIAEGYSVSREKKESFPLTVTSAQKNPTAFYLCASSTSGQASYEQYFGPGTRLTVT.

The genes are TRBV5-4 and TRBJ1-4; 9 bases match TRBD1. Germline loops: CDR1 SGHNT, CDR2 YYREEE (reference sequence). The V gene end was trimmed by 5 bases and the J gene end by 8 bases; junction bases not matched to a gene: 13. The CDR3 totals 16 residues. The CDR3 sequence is CASRKEPGTGNEKLFF. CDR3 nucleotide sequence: TGTGCCAGCAGGAAAGAACCCGGGACAGGGAACGAAAAACTGTTTTTT.

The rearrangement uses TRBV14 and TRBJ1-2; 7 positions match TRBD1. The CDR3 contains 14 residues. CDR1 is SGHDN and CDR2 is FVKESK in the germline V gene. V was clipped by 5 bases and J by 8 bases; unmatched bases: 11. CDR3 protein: CASSNRQGLGGYTF. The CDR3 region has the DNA TGTGCCAGCAGCAATCGACAGGGCCTGGGCGGCTACACCTTC.

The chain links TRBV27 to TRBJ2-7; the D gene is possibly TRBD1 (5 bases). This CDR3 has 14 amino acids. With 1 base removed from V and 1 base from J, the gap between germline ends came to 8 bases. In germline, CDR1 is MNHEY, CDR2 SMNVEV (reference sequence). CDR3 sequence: CASSLYTGSYEQYF. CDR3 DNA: TGTGCCAGCAGTTTATACACAGGTTCCTACGAGCAGTACTTC.

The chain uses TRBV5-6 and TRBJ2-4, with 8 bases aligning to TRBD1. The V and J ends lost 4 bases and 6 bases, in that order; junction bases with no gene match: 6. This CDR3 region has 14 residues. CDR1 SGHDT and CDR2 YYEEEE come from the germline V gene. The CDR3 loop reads CASSTRTGINIQYF. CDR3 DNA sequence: TGTGCCAGCAGCACCCGGACAGGGATAAACATTCAGTACTTC.

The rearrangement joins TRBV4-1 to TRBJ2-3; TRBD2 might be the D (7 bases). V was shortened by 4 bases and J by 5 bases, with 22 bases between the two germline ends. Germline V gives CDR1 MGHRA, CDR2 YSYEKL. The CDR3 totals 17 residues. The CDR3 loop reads CASSPHLLAGAGDTQYF. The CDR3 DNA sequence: TGCGCCAGCAGCCCCCACCTTTTGGCGGGGGCCGGAGATACGCAGTATTTT.

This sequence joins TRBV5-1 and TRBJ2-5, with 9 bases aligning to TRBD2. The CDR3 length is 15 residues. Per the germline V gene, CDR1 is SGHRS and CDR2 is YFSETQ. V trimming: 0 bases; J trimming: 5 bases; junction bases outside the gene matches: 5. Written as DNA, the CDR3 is TGCGCCAGCAGCTTGGGGCGGGGGGGCGTGGAGACCCAGTACTTC. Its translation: CASSLGRGGVETQYF.

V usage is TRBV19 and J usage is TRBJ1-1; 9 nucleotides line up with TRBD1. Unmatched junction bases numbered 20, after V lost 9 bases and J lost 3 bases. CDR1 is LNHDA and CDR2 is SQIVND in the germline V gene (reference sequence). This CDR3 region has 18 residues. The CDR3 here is CASRRGGSTGGAYTEAFF. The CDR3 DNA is TGTGCCAGCCGACGGGGTGGATCAACAGGGGGCGCGTACACTGAAGCTTTCTTT.